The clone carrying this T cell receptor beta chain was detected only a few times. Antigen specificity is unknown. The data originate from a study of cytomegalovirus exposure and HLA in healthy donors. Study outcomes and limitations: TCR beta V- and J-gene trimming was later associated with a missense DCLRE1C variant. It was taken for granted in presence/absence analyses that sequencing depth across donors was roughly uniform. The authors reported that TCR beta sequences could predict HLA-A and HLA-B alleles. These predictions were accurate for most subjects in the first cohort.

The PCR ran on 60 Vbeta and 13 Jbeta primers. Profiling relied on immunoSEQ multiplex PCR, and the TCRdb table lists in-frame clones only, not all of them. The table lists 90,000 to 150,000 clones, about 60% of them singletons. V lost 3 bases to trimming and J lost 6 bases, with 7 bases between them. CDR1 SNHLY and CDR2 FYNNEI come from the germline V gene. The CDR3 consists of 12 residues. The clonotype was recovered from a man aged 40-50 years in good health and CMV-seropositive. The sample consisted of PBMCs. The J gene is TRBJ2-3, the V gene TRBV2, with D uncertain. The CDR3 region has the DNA TGTGCCAGCAGTGATAGTATGGATACGCAGTATTTT. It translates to CASSDSMDTQYF.